This T cell receptor beta chain was sequenced in a study of blood T cell repertoires in COVID-19. The overall study: PBMCs, B-cell-depleted T cells, or T cells were the source of the cDNA or gDNA that made up the material.

Germline CDR1 and CDR2: MGHRA and YSYEKL. CDR3 length: 19 residues. The ends lost 7 bases at V and 5 bases at J; junction bases unmatched: 20. TCRdb's copy holds only in-frame clones and misses some; the assay was immunoSEQ multiplex PCR. Of around 100,000 clones listed, 85% are singletons. This sequence joins TRBV4-1 and TRBJ1-1, with 12 bases that match TRBD1. The sample was peripheral blood. The receptor was derived from a man aged 40-49 years with acute or convalescent COVID-19. CDR3: CASTGHLTGQGARGTEAFF. CDR3 nucleotides: TGCGCCAGCACAGGTCATCTTACGGGACAGGGGGCTCGAGGGACTGAAGCTTTCTTT.